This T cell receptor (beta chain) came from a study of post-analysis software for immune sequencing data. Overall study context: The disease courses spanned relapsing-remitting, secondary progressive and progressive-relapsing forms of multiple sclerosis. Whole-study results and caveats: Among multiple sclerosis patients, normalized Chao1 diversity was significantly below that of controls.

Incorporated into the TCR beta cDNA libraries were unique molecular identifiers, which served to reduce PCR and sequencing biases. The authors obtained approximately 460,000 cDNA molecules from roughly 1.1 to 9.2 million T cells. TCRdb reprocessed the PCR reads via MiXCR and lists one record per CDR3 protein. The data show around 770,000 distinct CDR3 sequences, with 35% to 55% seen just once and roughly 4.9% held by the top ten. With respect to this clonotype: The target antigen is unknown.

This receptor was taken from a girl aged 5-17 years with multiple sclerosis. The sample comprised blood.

The CDR3 DNA is TGTGCCAGCAGTTTTGTCTCTCCCGCGGGAGGGTTCTCGTTTTTTACGCAGTATTTT. Translating it yields CASSFVSPAGGFSFFTQYF. The rearrangement joins TRBV27 to TRBJ2-3, with 9 bases matching TRBD2. The V gene's germline CDR1 is MNHEY and CDR2 SMNVEV (reference sequence). J was trimmed by 8 bases and V by 3 bases; bases with no gene match: 21. This CDR3 is built from 19 residues.